The source of this T cell receptor (beta chain) is a study of cytomegalovirus exposure and HLA in healthy donors. Study findings and constraints: It has been reported that TCR beta sequences accurately predicted the HLA-A and HLA-B alleles of most subjects.

PCR was performed using 60 Vbeta and 13 Jbeta primers. Generated by immunoSEQ multiplex PCR, the TCRdb table keeps only in-frame clones and is missing some. The data hold approximately 110,000 clones, with 74% observed a single time. Samples came from healthy bone marrow donors. In its sample, this clone was seen a few times. Its antigen is as yet unknown. The sequence derives from a woman aged 45 to 65 in good health and CMV-seropositive. The sequencing sample was made of PBMCs.

The CDR3 sequence is CASSVGGSANYGYTF. As DNA, the CDR3 is TGTGCCAGCAGCGTAGGAGGGTCAGCTAACTATGGCTACACCTTC. V gene TRBV9 combines with J gene TRBJ1-2; D remains ambiguous. CDR1 is SGDLS and CDR2 is YYNGEE in the germline V gene. CDR3 length equals 15 residues. V was cut by 0 bases and J by 0 bases, with 9 bases left in between.